These 9 T cell receptor beta chains came from one sample sequenced in a study of human T cells and chemical hapten exposure. This sample's time point: patch test 1, 2 weeks after DPC sensitization. Indicated treatment: therapeutic diphenylcyclopropenone sensitization with weekly scalp DPC. TCRdb called the RACE reads again in MiXCR, with one record for every CDR3 protein. The table includes 95,000 to 150,000 distinct CDR3 sequences, 12% to 15% detected once. The material was whole blood, obtained in connection with sensitization to the hapten diphenylcyclopropenone (DPC). Receptors originate from a man younger than 30 with alopecia areata. Some clones in this sample may be carry-over from other donors' samples.

This clonotype has a count of ten or more. This chain links TRBV28 with TRBJ2-1; 9 positions agree with TRBD2. Germline V lookup: CDR1 MDHEN, CDR2 SYDVKM. CDR3 length equals 15 residues. Trimming took 10 bases from V and 6 from J; bases not matched to a gene: 13. Here the CDR3 reads CATGDSSGVRNEQFF. As DNA, the CDR3 is TGTGCCACCGGAGACTCTAGCGGGGTACGCAATGAGCAGTTCTTC. Variable domain in full (rest from reference TRBV28 and TRBJ2-1): DVKVTQSSRYLVKRTGEKVFLECVQDMDHENMFWYRQDPGLGLRLIYFSYDVKMKEKGDIPEGYSVSREKKERFSLILESASTNQTSMYLCATGDSSGVRNEQFFGPGTRLTVL.

In its sample, this clonotype was seen many times. The chain is built from TRBV28 and TRBJ1-1; no firm D call. Germline V CDR1 and CDR2: MDHEN, SYDVKM. The CDR3 extends over 15 amino acids. Trimming left V 9 bases short and J 4 bases short, with 21 bases between. CDR3 nucleotide sequence: TGTGCCAGTGAAAATCCGGGCCGACTGGGCACTGAAGCTTTCTTT. Translation: CASENPGRLGTEAFF.

This clonotype was seen a handful of times. J is TRBJ2-5 and V is TRBV27, with TRBD2 matching over 7 bases. The ends lost 2 bases at V and 1 base at J; junction bases unmatched: 7. The CDR3 is 16 residues long. The germline V gene encodes CDR1 MNHEY and CDR2 SMNVEV (reference sequence). Written as DNA, the CDR3 is TGTGCCAGCAGTTTAATGGCGGGGGAGTTCCAAGAGACCCAGTACTTC. Its translation is CASSLMAGEFQETQYF.

This clonotype was found a few times. The chain couples TRBV12-3 or TRBV12-4 to TRBJ1-1; D may be TRBD1 (6 bases). This CDR3 has 13 amino acids. Trimming stripped 0 bases from V and 7 bases from J, with 9 bases between. Written as DNA, the CDR3 is TGTGCCAGCAGTTTAGCACAGGGATTTGAAGCTTTCTTT. Its translation: CASSLAQGFEAFF.

This clonotype occurred a few times. The rearrangement uses TRBV19 and TRBJ2-7; D remains unclear. Germline V gives CDR1 LNHDA, CDR2 SQIVND (reference sequence). V dropped 3 bases and J dropped 0 bases, with 9 bases sitting between them. This CDR3 is built from 14 residues. The CDR3 region is CASSIGRSSYEQYF. In nucleotides, the CDR3 is TGTGCCAGTAGTATTGGGCGGAGCTCCTACGAGCAGTACTTC.

This rearrangement joins TRBV7-6 to TRBJ2-7; 10 nucleotides line up with TRBD1. CDR1 SGHVS and CDR2 FNYEAQ come from the germline V gene. The CDR3 contains 15 residues. V was pared by 5 bases and J by 4 bases, with 8 bases of the junction left unmatched. The DNA for the CDR3 is TGTGCCAGCAGCCCCAAGTTGGGACAGGGGTACGAGCAGTACGTC. Amino acids: CASSPKLGQGYEQYV.

This sequence joins TRBV20-1 and TRBJ2-1; 8 bases align to TRBD1. With 3 bases clipped from V and 10 bases from J, the junction kept 14 bases outside the gene matches. The CDR3 has 15 residues. Germline CDR1 DFQATT, CDR2 SNEGSKA (reference sequence). CDR3 loop: CSARGPGTGLGEQFF. In DNA, the CDR3 is TGCAGTGCTAGGGGACCCGGGACAGGCCTGGGCGAGCAGTTCTTC.

This clonotype has a count of ten or more. The rearrangement links TRBV6-5 to TRBJ2-7, with TRBD1 as a possible D gene (5 bases). The CDR3 is 17 amino acids. Trimming left V 5 bases short and J 0 bases short, with 20 bases between. Germline loops: CDR1 MNHEY, CDR2 SVGAGI. CDR3 loop: CASSPRNRLFFSYEQYF. Written as DNA, the CDR3 is TGTGCCAGCAGTCCCCGAAACAGGCTTTTCTTCTCCTACGAGCAGTACTTC.

This clonotype was counted between two and nine times. The V call is TRBV18, the J call TRBJ1-5; possibly TRBD1 for D (5 bases). The V gene's germline CDR1 is KGHSH and CDR2 LQKENI. The CDR3 covers 14 residues. V was clipped by 5 bases and J by 1 base, with 9 bases between them. CDR3 DNA sequence: TGTGCCAGCTCAGAAGGGGACAGCAATCAGCCCCAGCATTTT. This codes for CASSEGDSNQPQHF. Full variable domain (outside the CDR3, taken from reference TRBV18 and TRBJ1-5): NAGVMQNPRHLVRRRGQEARLRCSPMKGHSHVYWYRQLPEEGLKFMVYLQKENIIDESGMPKERFSAEFPKEGPSILRIQQVVRGDSAAYFCASSEGDSNQPQHFGDGTRLSIL.